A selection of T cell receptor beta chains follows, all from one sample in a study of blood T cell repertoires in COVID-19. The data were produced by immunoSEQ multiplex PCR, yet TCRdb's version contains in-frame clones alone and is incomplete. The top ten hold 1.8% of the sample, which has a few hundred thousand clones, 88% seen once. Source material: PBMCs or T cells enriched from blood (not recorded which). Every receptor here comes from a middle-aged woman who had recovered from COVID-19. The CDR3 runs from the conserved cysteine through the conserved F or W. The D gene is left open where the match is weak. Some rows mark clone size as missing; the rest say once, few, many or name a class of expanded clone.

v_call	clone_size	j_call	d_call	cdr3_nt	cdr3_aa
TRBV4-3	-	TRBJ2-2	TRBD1	TGCGCCAGCAGCCAAGATCGGACAGGGACCGGGGAGCTGTTTTTT	CASSQDRTGTGELFF
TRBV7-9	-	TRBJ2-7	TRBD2	TGTGCCAGCAGCCCCACTAGCGGGAGTCCCCACGAGCAGTACTTC	CASSPTSGSPHEQYF
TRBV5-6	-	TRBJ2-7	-	TGTGCCAGCAGCTTCGACAGCCCCTACGAGCAGTACTTC	CASSFDSPYEQYF
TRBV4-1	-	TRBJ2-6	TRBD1	TGCGCCAGCAGCCAAGATGGTCACTTGACAGGGGGCTCTGGGGCCAACGTCCTGACTTTC	CASSQDGHLTGGSGANVLTF
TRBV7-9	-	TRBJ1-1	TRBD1	TGTGCCAGCCAGGGGGCGGGCACTGAAGCTTTCTTT	CASQGAGTEAFF
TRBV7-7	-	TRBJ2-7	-	TGTGCCAGCAGCTTAACCCAAGGAGCCTACGAGCAGTACTTC	CASSLTQGAYEQYF
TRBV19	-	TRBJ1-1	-	TGTGCCAGTAGTGCGACAGCCATGAACACTGAAGCTTTCTTT	CASSATAMNTEAFF
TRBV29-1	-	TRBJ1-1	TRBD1	TGCAGCGTCTGGGACAGGGGGGACACTGAAGCTTTCTTT	CSVWDRGDTEAFF
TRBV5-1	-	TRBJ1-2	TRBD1	TGCGCCAGCAGCTTGTCCGGGGACAGCTATGGCTACACCTTC	CASSLSGDSYGYTF
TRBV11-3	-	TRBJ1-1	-	TGTGCCACCAAGCGGGGGGGCTCTGATGAAGCTTTCTTT	CATKRGGSDEAFF
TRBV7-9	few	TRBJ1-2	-	TGTGCCAGCAGCTTGGGGACAACTGGCTACACCTTC	CASSLGTTGYTF
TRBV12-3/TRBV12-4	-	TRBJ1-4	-	TGTGCCAGCAGTTTAGGAGGGGAAAAACTGTTTTTT	CASSLGGEKLFF
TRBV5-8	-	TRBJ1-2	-	TGTGCCAGCAGCTTAAGGACATCGAACTATGGCTACACCTTC	CASSLRTSNYGYTF
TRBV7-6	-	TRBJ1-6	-	TGTGCCAGCAGCTTAGGTCCACAGGGATTTGTATCACCCCTCCACTTT	CASSLGPQGFVSPLHF
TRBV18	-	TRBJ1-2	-	TGTGCCAGCTCACCAAGAGATAACTATGGCTACACCTTC	CASSPRDNYGYTF
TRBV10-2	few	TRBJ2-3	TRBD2	TGCGCCAGCAGAAAGGGACTAGCGGGAAAAGATACGCAGTATTTT	CASRKGLAGKDTQYF
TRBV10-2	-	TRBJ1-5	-	TGCGCCAGCAGTTCAGGCACCTGGCAGCCCCAGCATTTT	CASSSGTWQPQHF
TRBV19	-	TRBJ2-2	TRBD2	TGTGCCAGTAGCCCTACTAGCGGGAGGGCCATCGGGGAGCTGTTTTTT	CASSPTSGRAIGELFF
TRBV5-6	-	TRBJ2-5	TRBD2	TGTGCCAGCAGCCCTCTGGGGACTAGCGGACGAGAGACCCAGTACTTC	CASSPLGTSGRETQYF
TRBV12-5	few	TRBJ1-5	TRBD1	TGTGCTAGTGGTTCTACAGGGGGCGGTCAGCCCCAGCATTTT	CASGSTGGGQPQHF
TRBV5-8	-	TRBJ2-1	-	TGTGCCAGCAGCTTGGGACAGGAGGCTAACAATGAGCAGTTCTTC	CASSLGQEANNEQFF
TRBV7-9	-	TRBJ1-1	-	TGTGCCAGCAGCCCAGACACTGAAGCTTTCTTT	CASSPDTEAFF
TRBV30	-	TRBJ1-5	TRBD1	TGTGCCTGGAGTCGGAGGAGGGGGCTTAGCAATCAGCCCCAGCATTTT	CAWSRRRGLSNQPQHF
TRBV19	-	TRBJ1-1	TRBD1	TGTGCCAGTAGGCGAATCGACAGGGGGCTTGGGAACACTGAAGCTTTCTTT	CASRRIDRGLGNTEAFF
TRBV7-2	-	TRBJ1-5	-	TGTGCCAGCAGCGAGCCACAGGGTGCATTTAAGCATTTT	CASSEPQGAFKHF
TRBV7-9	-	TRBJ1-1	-	TGTGCCAGCAGCTTAGGCAGGGGTGGTTGGGAAATGAACACTGAAGCTTTCTTT	CASSLGRGGWEMNTEAFF
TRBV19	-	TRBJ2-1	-	TGTGCCAGTAGTATTTCGGTTCTTGGCTCCTACAATGAGCAGTTCTTC	CASSISVLGSYNEQFF
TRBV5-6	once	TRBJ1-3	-	TGTGCCAGCAGCGCCTACGGAAACACCATATATTTT	CASSAYGNTIYF
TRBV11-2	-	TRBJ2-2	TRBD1	TGTGCCAGCAGCTCACAGGGGACCGGGGAGCTGTTTTTT	CASSSQGTGELFF
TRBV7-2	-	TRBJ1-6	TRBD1	TGTGCCAGCAGCCCGCGACAGGGCGGTCCCCTCCACTTT	CASSPRQGGPLHF
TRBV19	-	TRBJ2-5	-	TGTGCCAGTAGTATAAGCGTCGAGACCCAGTACTTC	CASSISVETQYF
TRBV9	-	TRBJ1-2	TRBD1	TGTGCCAGCAGCCCAACTTCAGGGGGACTCTATGGCTACACCTTC	CASSPTSGGLYGYTF
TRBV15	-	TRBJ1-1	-	TGTGCCACCAGCACACAGAGCGGGACGAACACTGAAGCTTTCTTT	CATSTQSGTNTEAFF
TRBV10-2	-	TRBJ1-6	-	TGCGCCAGCCGTGAGGGGAGCTCCTATAATTCACCCCTCCACTTT	CASREGSSYNSPLHF
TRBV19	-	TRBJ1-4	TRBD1	TGTGCCAGTAACCAGCCGGGACAGGGAGGCGAAAAACTGTTTTTT	CASNQPGQGGEKLFF
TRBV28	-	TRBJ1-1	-	TGTGCCAGCAGTGTCCCCACAGGGAACACTGAAGCTTTCTTT	CASSVPTGNTEAFF
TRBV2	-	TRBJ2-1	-	TGTGCCAGCAGTGACAGGGGTAGGGGTCACAATGAGCAGTTCTTC	CASSDRGRGHNEQFF
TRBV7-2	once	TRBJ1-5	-	TGTGCCAGCAGCTTAGGACAGGCGACGAATCAGCCCCAGCATTTT	CASSLGQATNQPQHF
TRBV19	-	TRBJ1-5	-	TGTGCCAGTAGTATTAGGGAGGGCTCAGCCCAGCATTTT	CASSIREGSAQHF
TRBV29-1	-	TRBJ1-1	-	TGCAGCGCTTCCGAGGGAGCTTTCTTT	CSASEGAFF
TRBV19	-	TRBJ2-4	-	TGTGCCAGTAGTATCCCCCACACCTTC	CASSIPHTF
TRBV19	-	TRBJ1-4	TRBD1	TGTGCCAGTTCTGGACAGGGTTTGGAAAAACTGTTTTTT	CASSGQGLEKLFF
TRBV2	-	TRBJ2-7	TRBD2	TGTGCCAGCGGGAGGGACGAGCAGTACTTC	CASGRDEQYF
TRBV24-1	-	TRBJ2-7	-	TGTGCCACCAGTGACCCGGCGGGGCCGGCATACGAGCAGTACTTC	CATSDPAGPAYEQYF
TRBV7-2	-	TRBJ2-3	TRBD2	TGTGCCAGCAGCAGGGGACTAGCGGGAGGAACGGATACGCAGTATTTT	CASSRGLAGGTDTQYF
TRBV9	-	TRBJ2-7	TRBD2	TGTGCCAGCAGCCCGAGGCGGACGGGAGGGCTTGAGCAGTACTTC	CASSPRRTGGLEQYF
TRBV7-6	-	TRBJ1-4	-	TGTGCCAGCAGCCTGCGGACAGACCTTAATGAAAAACTGTTTTTT	CASSLRTDLNEKLFF
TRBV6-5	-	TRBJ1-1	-	TGTGCCAGCAGTTACGGCATTGCCACTGAAGCTTTCTTT	CASSYGIATEAFF
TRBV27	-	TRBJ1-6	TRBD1	TGTGCCAGCAGTCTAACAGGGGGCCATAATTCACCCCTCCACTTT	CASSLTGGHNSPLHF
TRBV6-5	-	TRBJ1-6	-	TGTGCCAGCAGCTGGGGCGCTGGGGAATCACCCCTCCACTTT	CASSWGAGESPLHF
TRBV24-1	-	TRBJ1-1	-	TGTGCCACCAGTGATTTCAAGAACACTGAAGCTTTCTTT	CATSDFKNTEAFF
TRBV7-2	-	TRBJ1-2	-	TGTGCCAGCAGCCTGGCGGGGGGCTATGGCTACACCTTC	CASSLAGGYGYTF
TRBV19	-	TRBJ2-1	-	TGTGCCAGTAGTATTTTTGAAGGGCAGGGGGAGCAGTTCTTC	CASSIFEGQGEQFF
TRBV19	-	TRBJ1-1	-	TGTGCCAGTAGTATACAAAACACTGAAGCTTTCTTT	CASSIQNTEAFF
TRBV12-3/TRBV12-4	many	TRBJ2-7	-	TGTGCCAGCAGTTTAGGAGACTCCTACGAGCAGTACTTC	CASSLGDSYEQYF